This TCR beta chain was identified in a study of blood T cell repertoires in COVID-19. Sequencing used immunoSEQ multiplex PCR; TCRdb keeps in-frame clones, though not all of them. The sample records about 100,000 clones, 84% being singletons. Trimming stripped 2 bases from V and 1 base from J, with 5 bases between. This CDR3 spans 14 amino acids. Germline CDR1 MNHNS, CDR2 SASEGT. Sequences were obtained from peripheral blood. The clonotype was recovered from a man between 65 and 79 years old with active or convalescent COVID-19. The rearrangement links TRBV6-1 to TRBJ2-2, with unresolved D. The CDR3 nucleotides are TGTGCCAGCAGTGAAAGGAGGAACACCGGGGAGCTGTTTTTT. It encodes CASSERRNTGELFF.